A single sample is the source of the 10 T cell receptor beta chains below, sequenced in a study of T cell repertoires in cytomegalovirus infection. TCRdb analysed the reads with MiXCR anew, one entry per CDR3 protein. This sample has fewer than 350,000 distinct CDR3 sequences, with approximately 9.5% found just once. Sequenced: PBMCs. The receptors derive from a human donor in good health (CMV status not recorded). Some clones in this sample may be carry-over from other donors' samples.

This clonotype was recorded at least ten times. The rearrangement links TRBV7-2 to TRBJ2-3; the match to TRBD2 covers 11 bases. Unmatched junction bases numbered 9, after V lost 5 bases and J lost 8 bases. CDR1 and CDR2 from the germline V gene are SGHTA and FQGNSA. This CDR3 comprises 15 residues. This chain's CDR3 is CASSLLAGGPGTQYF. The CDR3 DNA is TGTGCCAGCAGCCTATTAGCGGGAGGGCCAGGTACGCAGTATTTT. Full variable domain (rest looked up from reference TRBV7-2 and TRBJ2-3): GAGVSQSPSNKVTEKGKDVELRCDPISGHTALYWYRQSLGQGLEFLIYFQGNSAPDKSGLPSDRFSAERTGGSVSTLTIQRTQQEDSAVYLCASSLLAGGPGTQYFGPGTRLTVL.

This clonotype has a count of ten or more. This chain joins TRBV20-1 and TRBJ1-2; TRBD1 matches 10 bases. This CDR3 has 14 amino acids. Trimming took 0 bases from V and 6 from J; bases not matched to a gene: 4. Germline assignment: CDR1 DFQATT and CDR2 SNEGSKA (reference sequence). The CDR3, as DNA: TGCAGTGCTAGAGATCGGGGACAGGGGCATGGCTACACCTTC. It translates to CSARDRGQGHGYTF.

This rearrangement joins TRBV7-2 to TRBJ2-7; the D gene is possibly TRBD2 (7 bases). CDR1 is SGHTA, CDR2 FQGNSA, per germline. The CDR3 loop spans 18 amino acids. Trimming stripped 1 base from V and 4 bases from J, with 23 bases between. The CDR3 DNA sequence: TGTGCCAGCAGCTTAGTGCAGGGGAAAAGGGCTAGCGGTTACGAGCAGTACTTC. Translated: CASSLVQGKRASGYEQYF.

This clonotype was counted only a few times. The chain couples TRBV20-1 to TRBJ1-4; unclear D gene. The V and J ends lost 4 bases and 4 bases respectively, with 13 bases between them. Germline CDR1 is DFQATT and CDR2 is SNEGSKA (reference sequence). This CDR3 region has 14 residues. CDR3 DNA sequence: TGCAGTGCTACCGTACAGCCACTTAATGAAAAACTGTTTTTT. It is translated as CSATVQPLNEKLFF.

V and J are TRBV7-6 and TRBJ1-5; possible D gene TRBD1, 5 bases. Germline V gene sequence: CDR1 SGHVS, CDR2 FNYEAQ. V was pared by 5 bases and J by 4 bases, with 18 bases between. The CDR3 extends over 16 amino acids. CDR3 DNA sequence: TGTGCCAGCAGCGTATATCCGAGGGGCCGGAATCAGCCCCAGCATTTT. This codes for CASSVYPRGRNQPQHF.

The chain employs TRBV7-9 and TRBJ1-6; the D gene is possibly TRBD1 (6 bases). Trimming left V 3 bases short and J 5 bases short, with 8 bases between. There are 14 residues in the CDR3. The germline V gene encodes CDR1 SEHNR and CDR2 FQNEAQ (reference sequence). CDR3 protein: CASSFAGDNSPLHF. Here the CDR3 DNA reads TGTGCCAGCAGCTTCGCAGGGGATAATTCACCCCTCCACTTT.

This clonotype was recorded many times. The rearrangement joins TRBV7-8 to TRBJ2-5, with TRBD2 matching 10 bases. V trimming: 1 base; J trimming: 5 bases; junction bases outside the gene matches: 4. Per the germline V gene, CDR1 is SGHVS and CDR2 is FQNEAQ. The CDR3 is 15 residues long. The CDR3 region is CASSLGAGGWETQYF. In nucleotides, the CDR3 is TGTGCCAGCAGCTTAGGAGCGGGGGGGTGGGAGACCCAGTACTTC.

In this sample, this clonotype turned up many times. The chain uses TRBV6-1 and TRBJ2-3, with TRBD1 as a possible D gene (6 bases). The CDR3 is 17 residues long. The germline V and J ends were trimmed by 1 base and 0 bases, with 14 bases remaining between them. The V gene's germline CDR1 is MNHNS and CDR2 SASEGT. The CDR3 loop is CASSEEGTLPSTDTQYF. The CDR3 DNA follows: TGTGCCAGCAGTGAAGAGGGGACACTACCTAGCACAGATACGCAGTATTTT.

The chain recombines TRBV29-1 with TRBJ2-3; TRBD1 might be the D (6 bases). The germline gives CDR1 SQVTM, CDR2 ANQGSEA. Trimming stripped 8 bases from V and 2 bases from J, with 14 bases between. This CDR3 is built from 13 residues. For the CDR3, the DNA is TGCAGCTGGGGGCAGCTAGTCACAGATACGCAGTATTTT. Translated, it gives CSWGQLVTDTQYF.

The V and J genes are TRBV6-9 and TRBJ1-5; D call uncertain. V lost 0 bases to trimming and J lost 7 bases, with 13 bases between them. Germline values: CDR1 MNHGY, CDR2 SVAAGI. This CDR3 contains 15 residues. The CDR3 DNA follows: TGTGCCAGCAGTTATTCGTGGTCCGGCCGGCAGCCCCAGCATTTT. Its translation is CASSYSWSGRQPQHF.